This T cell receptor (beta chain) was documented in a study of T cell responses to AZD1222 COVID-19 vaccine. Study-wide results and caveats: Repertoire samples came only from after the peak T cell response. Among AZD1222 vaccinees, only 5 to 7 were seropositive at baseline.

Trimming left V 5 bases short and J 5 bases short, with 18 bases between. Germline assignment: CDR1 KGHSY and CDR2 FQNENV. The CDR3 is made up of 15 amino acids. As concerns this clone: What it binds is not known.

Using immunoSEQ multiplex PCR, the repertoire was profiled, and TCRdb retains in-frame clones only, with some absent. The sample has 110,000 or so clones, 91% seen once. The sequenced sample was peripheral blood, obtained on day 0 of AZD1222 vaccination. The receptor was isolated from an adult in good health. V usage is TRBV16 and J usage is TRBJ1-1; maybe TRBD1 (6 bases). The CDR3 loop is CASSGAGQSGTEAFF. The CDR3 DNA reads as TGTGCCAGCAGCGGAGCGGGACAAAGCGGTACTGAAGCTTTCTTT.